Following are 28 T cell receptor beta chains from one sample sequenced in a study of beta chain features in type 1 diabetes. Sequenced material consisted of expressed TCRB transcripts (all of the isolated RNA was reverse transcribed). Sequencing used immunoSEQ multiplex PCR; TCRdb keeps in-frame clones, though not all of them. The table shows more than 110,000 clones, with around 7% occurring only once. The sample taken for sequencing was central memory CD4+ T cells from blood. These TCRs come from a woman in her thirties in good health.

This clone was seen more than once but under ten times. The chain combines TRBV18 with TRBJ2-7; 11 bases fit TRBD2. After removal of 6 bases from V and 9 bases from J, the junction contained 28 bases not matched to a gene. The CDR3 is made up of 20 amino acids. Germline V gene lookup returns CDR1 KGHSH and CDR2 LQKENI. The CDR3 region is CASSRAQGQLLAGASSGQYF. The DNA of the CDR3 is TGTGCCAGCTCCCGAGCTCAGGGACAGTTACTAGCGGGAGCCTCCTCGGGGCAGTACTTC.

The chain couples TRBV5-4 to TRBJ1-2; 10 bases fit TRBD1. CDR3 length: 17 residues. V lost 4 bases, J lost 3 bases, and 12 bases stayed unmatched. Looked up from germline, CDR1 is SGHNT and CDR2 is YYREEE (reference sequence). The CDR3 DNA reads TGTGCCAGCAGCCCCGGGACAGGGGTGGTGAGGGACTATGGCTACACCTTC. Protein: CASSPGTGVVRDYGYTF. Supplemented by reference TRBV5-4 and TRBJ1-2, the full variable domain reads ETGVTQSPTHLIKTRGQQVTLRCSSQSGHNTVSWYQQALGQGPQFIFQYYREEENGRGNFPPRFSGLQFPNYSSELNVNALELDDSALYLCASSPGTGVVRDYGYTFGSGTRLTVV.

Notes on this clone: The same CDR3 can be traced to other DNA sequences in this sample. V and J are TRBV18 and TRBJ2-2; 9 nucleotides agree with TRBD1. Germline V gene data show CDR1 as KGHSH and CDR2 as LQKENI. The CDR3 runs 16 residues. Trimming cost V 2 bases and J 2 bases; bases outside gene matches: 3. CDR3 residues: CASSPRDRVNTGELFF. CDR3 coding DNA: TGTGCCAGCTCACCAAGGGACAGGGTCAACACCGGGGAGCTGTTTTTT.

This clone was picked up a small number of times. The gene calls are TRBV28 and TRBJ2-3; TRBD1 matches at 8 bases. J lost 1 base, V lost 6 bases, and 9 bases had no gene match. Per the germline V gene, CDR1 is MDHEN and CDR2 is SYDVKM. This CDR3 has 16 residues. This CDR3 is CASRRNPGQGTDTQYF. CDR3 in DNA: TGTGCCAGCAGACGAAACCCGGGACAGGGCACAGATACGCAGTATTTT.

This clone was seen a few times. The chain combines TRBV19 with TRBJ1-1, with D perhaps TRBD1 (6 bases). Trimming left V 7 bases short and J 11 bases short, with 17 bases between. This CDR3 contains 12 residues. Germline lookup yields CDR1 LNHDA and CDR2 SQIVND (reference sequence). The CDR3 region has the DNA TGTGCCAGTATGATCGGGGGGCTACGGGCTTTCTTT. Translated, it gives CASMIGGLRAFF. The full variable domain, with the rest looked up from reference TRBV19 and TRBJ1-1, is DGGITQSPKYLFRKEGQNVTLSCEQNLNHDAMYWYRQDPGQGLRLIYYSQIVNDFQKGDIAEGYSVSREKKESFPLTVTSAQKNPTAFYLCASMIGGLRAFFGQGTRLTVV.

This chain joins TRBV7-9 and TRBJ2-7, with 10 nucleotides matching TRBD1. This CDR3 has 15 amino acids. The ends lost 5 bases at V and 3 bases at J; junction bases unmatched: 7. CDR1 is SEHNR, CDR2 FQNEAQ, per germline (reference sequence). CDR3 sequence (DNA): TGTGCCAGCAGCATCGGACAGGGGGGGCTCTACGAGCAGTACTTC. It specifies CASSIGQGGLYEQYF.

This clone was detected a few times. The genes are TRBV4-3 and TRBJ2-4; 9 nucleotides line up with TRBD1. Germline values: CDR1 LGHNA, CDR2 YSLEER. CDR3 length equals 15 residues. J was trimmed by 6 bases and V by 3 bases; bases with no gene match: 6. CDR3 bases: TGCGCCAGCAGCCAGACCGGGACAGGGATAAACATTCAGTACTTC. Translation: CASSQTGTGINIQYF.

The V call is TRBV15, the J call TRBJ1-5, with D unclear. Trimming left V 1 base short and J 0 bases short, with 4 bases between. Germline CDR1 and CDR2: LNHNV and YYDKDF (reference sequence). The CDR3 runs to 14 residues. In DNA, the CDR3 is TGTGCCACCAGCAGAGCGTATAGCAATCAGCCCCAGCATTTT. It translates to CATSRAYSNQPQHF.

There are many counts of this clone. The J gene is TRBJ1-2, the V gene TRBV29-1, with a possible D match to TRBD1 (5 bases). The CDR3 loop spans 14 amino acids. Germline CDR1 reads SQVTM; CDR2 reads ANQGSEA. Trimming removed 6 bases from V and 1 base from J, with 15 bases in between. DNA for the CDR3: TGCAGCGTCCAGCCGGGGGACGGTAACTATGGCTACACCTTC. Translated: CSVQPGDGNYGYTF.

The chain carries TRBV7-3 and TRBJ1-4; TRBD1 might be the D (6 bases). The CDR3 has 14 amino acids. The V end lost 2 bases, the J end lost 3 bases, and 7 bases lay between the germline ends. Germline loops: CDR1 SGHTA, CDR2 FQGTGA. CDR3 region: CASSLGGPNEKLFF. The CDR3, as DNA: TGTGCCAGCAGCTTAGGGGGCCCTAATGAAAAACTGTTTTTT.

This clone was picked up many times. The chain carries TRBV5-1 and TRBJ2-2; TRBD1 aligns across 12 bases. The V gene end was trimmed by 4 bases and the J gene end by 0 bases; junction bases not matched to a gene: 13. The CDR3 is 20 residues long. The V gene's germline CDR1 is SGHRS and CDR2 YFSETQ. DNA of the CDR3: TGCGCCAGCAGCCTCTCCCGTGGGACAGGGGGCTACTCGAACACCGGGGAGCTGTTTTTT. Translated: CASSLSRGTGGYSNTGELFF.

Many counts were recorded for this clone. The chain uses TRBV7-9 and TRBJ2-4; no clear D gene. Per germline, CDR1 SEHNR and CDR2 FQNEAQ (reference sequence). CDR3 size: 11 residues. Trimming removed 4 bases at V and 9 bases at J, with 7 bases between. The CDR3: CASSSSSIQYF. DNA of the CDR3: TGTGCCAGCAGCTCTTCTAGCATTCAGTACTTC.

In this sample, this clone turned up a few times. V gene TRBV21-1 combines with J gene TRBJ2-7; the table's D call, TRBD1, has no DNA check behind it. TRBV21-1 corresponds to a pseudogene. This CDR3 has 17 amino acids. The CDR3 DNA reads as TGTGCCAGCAGCAAACCGCCAGGAATTACAGTCCTCTCCGAGCAGTACTTC. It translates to CASSKPPGITVLSEQYF.

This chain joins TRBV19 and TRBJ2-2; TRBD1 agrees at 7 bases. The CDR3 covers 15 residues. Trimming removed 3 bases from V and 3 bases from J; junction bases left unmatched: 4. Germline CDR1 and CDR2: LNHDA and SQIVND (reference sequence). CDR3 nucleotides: TGTGCCAGTAGTATCGGACAGGCCTACACCGGGGAGCTGTTTTTT. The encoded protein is CASSIGQAYTGELFF.

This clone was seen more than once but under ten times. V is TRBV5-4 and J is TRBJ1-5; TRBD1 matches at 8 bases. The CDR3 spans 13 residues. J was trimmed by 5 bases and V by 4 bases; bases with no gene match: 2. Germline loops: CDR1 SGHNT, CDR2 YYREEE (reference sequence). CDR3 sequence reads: CASSMDRDQPQHF. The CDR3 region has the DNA TGTGCCAGCAGCATGGACAGGGATCAGCCCCAGCATTTT.

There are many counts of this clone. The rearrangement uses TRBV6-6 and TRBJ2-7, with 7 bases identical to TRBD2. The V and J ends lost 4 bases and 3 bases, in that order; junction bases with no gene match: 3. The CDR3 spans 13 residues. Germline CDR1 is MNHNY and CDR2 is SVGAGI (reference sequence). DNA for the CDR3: TGTGCCAGCAGTTTCGGGAGGAACTACGAGCAGTACTTC. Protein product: CASSFGRNYEQYF.

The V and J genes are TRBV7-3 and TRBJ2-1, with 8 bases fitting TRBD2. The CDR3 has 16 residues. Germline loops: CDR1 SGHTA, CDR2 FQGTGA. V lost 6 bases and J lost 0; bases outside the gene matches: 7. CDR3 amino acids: CASSPSGPSSYNEQFF. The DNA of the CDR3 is TGTGCCAGCAGTCCTAGCGGGCCTAGCTCCTACAATGAGCAGTTCTTC. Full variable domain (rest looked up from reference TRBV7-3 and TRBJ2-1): GAGVSQTPSNKVTEKGKYVELRCDPISGHTALYWYRQSLGQGPEFLIYFQGTGAADDSGLPNDRFFAVRPEGSVSTLKIQRTERGDSAVYLCASSPSGPSSYNEQFFGPGTRLTVL.

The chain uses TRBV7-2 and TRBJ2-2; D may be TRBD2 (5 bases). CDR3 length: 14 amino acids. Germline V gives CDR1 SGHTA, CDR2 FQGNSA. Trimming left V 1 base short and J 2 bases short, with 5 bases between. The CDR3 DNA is TGTGCCAGCAGCTTAGGGACTAACACCGGGGAGCTGTTTTTT. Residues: CASSLGTNTGELFF.

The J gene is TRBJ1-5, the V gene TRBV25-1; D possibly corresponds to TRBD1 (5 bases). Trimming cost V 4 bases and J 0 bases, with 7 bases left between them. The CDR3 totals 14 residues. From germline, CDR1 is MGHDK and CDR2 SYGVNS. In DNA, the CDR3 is TGTGCCAGCAGTGTTACAGGTAGCAATCAGCCCCAGCATTTT. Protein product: CASSVTGSNQPQHF.

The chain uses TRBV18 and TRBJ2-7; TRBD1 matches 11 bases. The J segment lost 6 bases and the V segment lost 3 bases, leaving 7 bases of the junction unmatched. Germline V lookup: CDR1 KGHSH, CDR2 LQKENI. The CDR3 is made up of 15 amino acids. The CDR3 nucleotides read TGTGCCAGCTCACCTGTCGGACAGGGGGCGGGCGAGCAGTACTTC. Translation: CASSPVGQGAGEQYF.

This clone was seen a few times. The DNA for the CDR3 is TGTGCCAGCAGTTCTAGCGGAGGCCTATCCTACGAGCAGTACTTC. Its protein is CASSSSGGLSYEQYF. The genes are TRBV27 and TRBJ2-7; 7 bases map to TRBD2. CDR1 MNHEY and CDR2 SMNVEV come from the germline V gene (reference sequence). Trimming at V came to 4 bases and at J to 1 base, leaving 7 bases not matched to a gene. This CDR3 has 15 residues.

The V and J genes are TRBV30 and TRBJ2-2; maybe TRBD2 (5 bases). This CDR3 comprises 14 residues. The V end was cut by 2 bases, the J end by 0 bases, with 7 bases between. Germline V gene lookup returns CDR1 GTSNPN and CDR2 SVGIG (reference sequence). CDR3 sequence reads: CAWSTGTNTGELFF. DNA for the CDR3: TGTGCCTGGAGTACCGGGACGAACACCGGGGAGCTGTTTTTT.

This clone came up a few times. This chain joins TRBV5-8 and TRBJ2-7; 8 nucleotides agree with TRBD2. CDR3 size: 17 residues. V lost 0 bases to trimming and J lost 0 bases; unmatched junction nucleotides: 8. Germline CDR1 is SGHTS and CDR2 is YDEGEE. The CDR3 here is CASSLATSGYISYEQYF. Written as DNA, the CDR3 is TGTGCCAGCAGCTTGGCCACTAGCGGCTACATCTCCTACGAGCAGTACTTC.

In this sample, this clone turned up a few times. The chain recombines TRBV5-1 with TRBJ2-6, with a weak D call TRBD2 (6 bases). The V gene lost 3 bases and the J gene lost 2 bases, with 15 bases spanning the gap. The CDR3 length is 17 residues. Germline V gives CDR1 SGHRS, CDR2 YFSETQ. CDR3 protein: CASSSGGLVTGANVLTF. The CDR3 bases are TGCGCCAGCAGCTCAGGAGGGTTGGTAACTGGGGCCAACGTCCTGACTTTC.

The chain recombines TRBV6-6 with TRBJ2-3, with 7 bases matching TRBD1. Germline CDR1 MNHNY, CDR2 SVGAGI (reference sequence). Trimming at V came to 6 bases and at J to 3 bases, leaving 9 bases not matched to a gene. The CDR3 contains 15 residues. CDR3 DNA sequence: TGTGCCAGCAGCCAGACAGGGTTTAGGACAGATACGCAGTATTTT. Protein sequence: CASSQTGFRTDTQYF.

DNA of the CDR3: TGTGCCAGCCGGCGGGACAGGGGTACTGGAAACACCATATATTTT. It specifies CASRRDRGTGNTIYF. This sequence joins TRBV7-9 and TRBJ1-3; 10 bases align to TRBD1. Trimming at V came to 8 bases and at J to 2 bases, leaving 6 bases not matched to a gene. The germline gives CDR1 SEHNR, CDR2 FQNEAQ (reference sequence). The CDR3 loop spans 15 amino acids.

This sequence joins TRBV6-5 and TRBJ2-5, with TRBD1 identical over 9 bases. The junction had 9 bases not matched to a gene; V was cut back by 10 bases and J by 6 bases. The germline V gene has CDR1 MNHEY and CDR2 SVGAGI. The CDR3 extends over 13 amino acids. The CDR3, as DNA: TGTGCCATCGGAACAGGGGGCGCGAAGACCCAGTACTTC. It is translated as CAIGTGGAKTQYF.

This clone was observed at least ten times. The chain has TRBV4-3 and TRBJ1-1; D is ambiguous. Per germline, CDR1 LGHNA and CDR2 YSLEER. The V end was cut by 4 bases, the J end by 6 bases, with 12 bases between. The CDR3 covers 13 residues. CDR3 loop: CASSRDSTAEAFF. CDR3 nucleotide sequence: TGCGCCAGCAGCCGTGACTCGACCGCTGAAGCTTTCTTT.